Reported below is one T cell receptor beta chain. Germline V CDR1 and CDR2: SGHAT, FQNNGV. The length of the CDR3 is 15 residues. V trimming: 2 bases; J trimming: 3 bases; junction bases outside the gene matches: 3. This entry comes from a study of blood T cell repertoires in COVID-19. The wider study: Acute-phase and convalescent COVID-19 samples originated in the United States, Italy and Spain. Sources were T cells, B-cell-depleted T cells, or PBMCs; the material itself was cDNA or gDNA.

Original handling: Reference gene primers were amplified, and this amplification served to estimate nucleated cell counts. Sequencing used immunoSEQ multiplex PCR; TCRdb keeps in-frame clones, though not all of them. V, J and clone size derive from that table, while D and trimming were established from the DNA sequence. This table has around 140,000 clones, 84% appearing once. Sequenced material: peripheral blood. The sequence derives from a man between 60 and 70 years old with active or convalescent COVID-19. The chain carries TRBV11-2 and TRBJ1-4, with 7 bases matching TRBD1. The DNA for the CDR3 is TGTGCCAGCAGCTTAACCCAGGGGGCTAATGAAAAACTGTTTTTT. Translation gives CASSLTQGANEKLFF.